This T cell receptor beta chain was sequenced in a study of T cells in tumors after PD-1 blockade. Overall study context: Patients had no prior checkpoint blockade, systemic immunosuppressants, or anti-cancer therapy within 4 weeks. Blood samples averaged about 110,000 templates (range about 22,000-260,000) and more than 35,000 unique clonotypes. Study-level findings and limits: Blood contained roughly 43% of the tumor's TCR clonotypes.

Note on this clone: Antigen: not known.

Sequencing was performed with immunoSEQ multiplex PCR; in TCRdb, only in-frame clones are kept and a portion is missing. Found here are 20,000 to 25,000 clones, around 80% of them singletons; the top ten hold approximately 24%. From germline, CDR1 is DFQATT and CDR2 SNEGSKA (reference sequence). This CDR3 spans 11 amino acids. The rearrangement uses TRBV20-1 and TRBJ1-1; maybe TRBD1 (5 bases). This sequence was found in a human donor with basal cell carcinoma. Sequencing used PBMCs, obtained before anti-PD-1 treatment. The CDR3 DNA sequence: TGCAGGGCCCCCGTGAGGACAGAAGCTTTCTTT. It is translated as CRAPVRTEAFF.